This TCR beta chain was recovered during a study of blood T cells in healthy people across ages. The study, taken as a whole, reports: Naive CD4+ cell counts and diversity both ran higher in long-lived than in aged donors.

Together with a sample-barcoded 5' primer, a J-beta primer mix was included in a second PCR lasting about 6 to 11 cycles. TCRdb called the 5' RACE reads again in MiXCR, with one record for every CDR3 protein. Found here are about 780,000 distinct CDR3 sequences, around 25% of them singletons; the top ten hold 3%. The table lists this clonotype with a few counts. Its antigen remains unidentified. These same records also appear under a second study, on T cells of mothers and their children.

The TCR originated in a boy between 10 and 17 years old in good health. The sequencing input was blood.

In nucleotides, the CDR3 is TGCAGTGCTAGAGATCCGTGGGGCACAGATACGCAGTATTTT. The encoded protein is CSARDPWGTDTQYF. The chain employs TRBV20-1 and TRBJ2-3; the D is unclear. V lost 0 bases and J lost 1, with 8 bases in between. CDR3 size: 14 residues. Germline-derived CDR1 and CDR2 are DFQATT and SNEGSKA (reference sequence).